These 9 T cell receptor beta chains originate from one sample sequenced in a study of Ad26.COV2.S vaccination and SARS-CoV-2 variants. The treatment here: around 19 received Ad26.COV2.S at low or high dose, single or two shots; about five received placebo; per-sample allocation not given. Collection of samples fell on day 63 after the first vaccine or placebo injection. Using immunoSEQ multiplex PCR, the repertoire was profiled, and TCRdb retains in-frame clones only, with some absent. The sample records around 300,000 clones, roughly 90% being singletons. The sequencing here drew on peripheral blood, taken in a trial of Ad26.COV2.S vaccine versus placebo. The receptors originated from a person aged 18-60 years who received the Ad26.COV2.S COVID-19 vaccine or a placebo.

The chain recombines TRBV10-3 with TRBJ2-3; 7 positions match TRBD2. This CDR3 is 15 amino acids long. V gave up 3 bases and J gave up 0 bases; unmatched junction bases: 3. Per the germline V gene, CDR1 is ENHRY and CDR2 is SYGVKD. This chain's CDR3 is CAISDFSGSTDTQYF. CDR3 DNA sequence: TGTGCCATCAGTGACTTTAGCGGGAGCACAGATACGCAGTATTTT.

The chain couples TRBV4-3 to TRBJ1-3; a weak D match, TRBD1 (5 bases). The CDR3 has 18 residues. CDR1 and CDR2 from the germline V gene are LGHNA and YSLEER. With 0 bases removed from V and 2 bases from J, the gap between germline ends came to 17 bases. This CDR3 is CASSQDSFRQIAGNTIYF. The CDR3 DNA sequence: TGCGCCAGCAGCCAAGACTCCTTTCGACAGATCGCTGGAAACACCATATATTTT.

The chain recombines TRBV7-2 with TRBJ1-1; 8 bases align to TRBD1. CDR3 length: 14 residues. V was pared by 5 bases and J by 2 bases, with 4 bases of the junction left unmatched. Looked up from germline, CDR1 is SGHTA and CDR2 is FQGNSA. This CDR3 is CASSTQGANTEAFF. Here the CDR3 DNA reads TGTGCCAGCAGCACTCAGGGGGCCAACACTGAAGCTTTCTTT.

The chain combines TRBV4-1 with TRBJ2-3; possible D gene TRBD1, 6 bases. The germline V and J ends were trimmed by 4 bases and 3 bases, with 14 bases remaining between them. The CDR3 totals 15 residues. The germline gives CDR1 MGHRA, CDR2 YSYEKL. The CDR3 region is CASSLTGFRTDTQYF. The CDR3 DNA follows: TGCGCCAGCAGCCTTACAGGGTTTCGGACAGATACGCAGTATTTT.

The chain joins TRBV6-2 or TRBV6-3 to TRBJ2-1, with a possible D match to TRBD2 (6 bases). The CDR3 length is 13 residues. V shed 4 bases and J shed 5 bases, with 9 bases lying between them. Looked up from germline, CDR1 is MNHEY and CDR2 is SVGEGT. The CDR3 region is CASSSGENNEQFF. The CDR3 DNA reads as TGTGCCAGCAGTTCGGGAGAGAACAATGAGCAGTTCTTC.

This chain links TRBV28 with TRBJ1-4; unclear D gene. This CDR3 has 14 residues. Germline lookup yields CDR1 MDHEN and CDR2 SYDVKM. V was clipped by 10 bases and J by 8 bases, with 20 bases between them. The CDR3 bases are TGTGCCACCGGAGGCTTCGAACCGGGCGAAAAACTGTTTTTT. This gives the protein CATGGFEPGEKLFF.

The genes are TRBV13 and TRBJ1-2; D perhaps matches TRBD1 (6 bases). Between the trimmed V and J ends, which lost 2 bases and 6 bases, there was a span of 13 bases. CDR3 length equals 14 residues. The germline CDR1 and CDR2 sequences are PRHDT and FYEKMQ (reference sequence). CDR3 loop: CASSLTGPLDGYTF. CDR3 bases: TGTGCCAGCAGCTTAACAGGGCCCCTAGATGGCTACACCTTC.

The V gene is TRBV11-3, the J gene TRBJ2-2; 14 nucleotides align to TRBD2. The CDR3 has 16 amino acids. Losses at the gene ends were 5 bases for V and 6 bases for J; bases not matched to a gene: 5. The germline V gene has CDR1 SGHNT and CDR2 YENEEA. CDR3 protein: CASSTRGLAGAGELFF. Here the CDR3 DNA reads TGTGCCAGCAGCACGAGGGGACTAGCGGGGGCCGGGGAGCTGTTTTTT. The whole variable domain, remainder taken from reference TRBV11-3 and TRBJ2-2, is EAGVVQSPRYKIIEKKQPVAFWCNPISGHNTLYWYLQNLGQGPELLIRYENEEAVDDSQLPKDRFSAERLKGVDSTLKIQPAELGDSAVYLCASSTRGLAGAGELFFGEGSRLTVL.

This chain connects TRBV27 to TRBJ1-4, with TRBD1 as a possible D gene (5 bases). V was clipped by 3 bases and J by 3 bases, with 8 bases between them. Germline CDR1 MNHEY, CDR2 SMNVEV (reference sequence). The CDR3 contains 14 residues. For the CDR3, the DNA is TGTGCCAGCAGTTTCTGGGGGTCTAATGAAAAACTGTTTTTT. Amino acid sequence: CASSFWGSNEKLFF.